This T cell receptor (beta chain) was sequenced during a study of T cells expressing NK-cell markers. For the study at large: Obtained from sorted CD3+CD56+NKG2C+, CD3+CD56+NKG2C- and CD3+CD56-NKG2C+ T cells were the TCR beta repertoires. One of the eight sequenced donors was seronegative, whereas the other seven were HCMV-seropositive. Study outcomes and limitations: In over 5 donors, dominant CD3+CD56+NKG2C+ clonotypes ranked among the top 10 CD8+ clonotypes.

Worth noting for this clonotype: Antigen specificity is unknown.

CDR3 size: 12 residues. TCRdb reanalyzed the 5' RACE reads, giving one entry per CDR3 protein sequence and no DNA. The sample data list around 100,000 distinct CDR3 sequences. Sequenced sample: blood T cells: a sorted CD56 or NKG2C T cell subset, CD4+ or CD8+ T cells, or bulk PBMC T cells (not recorded which). The chain links TRBV12-3 or TRBV12-4 to TRBJ2-5; TCRdb lists TRBD1, though no DNA is available to test this call. The receptor comes from a woman between 18 and 75 years old in good health. This CDR3 is CASMVGARTQYF.